This T cell receptor (beta chain) was sequenced for a study of cytomegalovirus exposure and HLA in healthy donors. Study at large: Early on, a data release was issued that held about 85 million unique TCRs from HLA-typed donors. Study findings and constraints: Being productive about 87% or about 30% of the time was typical of most TCR beta V segments in an earlier analysis. Further analysis was carried out later, and it showed several of the most significant clusters appearing linked to common viral pathogens. Most CMV-associated TCR beta chains were later found to appear HLA-restricted.

Notes on this clone: Its specificity is not known.

The CDR3 contains 13 residues. V was clipped by 5 bases and J by 6 bases, with 14 bases between them. The germline V gene has CDR1 SGHAT and CDR2 FQNNGV. The PCR used 60 Vbeta and 13 Jbeta primers. TCRdb's copy holds only in-frame clones and misses some; the assay was immunoSEQ multiplex PCR. The table includes about 120,000 clones, 75% to 80% detected once. Sequencing was performed on PBMCs. The chain has TRBV11-2 and TRBJ2-7; tentative D call: TRBD2 (5 bases). The TCR was taken from a woman aged 25 to 45 in good health and CMV-seropositive. CDR3 nucleotide sequence: TGTGCCAGCAGCCCTGGGCCCGCGGGCGAGCAGTACTTC. Translation gives CASSPGPAGEQYF.